The 27 T cell receptor beta chains below come from one sample, sequenced in a study of high-grade serous ovarian cancer treatment subgroups. Sequencing was performed with immunoSEQ multiplex PCR; in TCRdb, only in-frame clones are kept and a portion is missing. The sample holds 12,000 to 15,000 clones; about 86% are singletons and the top ten take over 5.5%. Tumor tissue was taken before any definitive surgery or chemotherapy was given. Sequenced input: tumor tissue. These receptors all come from a human donor with high-grade serous ovarian cancer.

This clone occurred once. The chain employs TRBV6-5 and TRBJ1-2; TRBD1 matches 7 bases. The CDR3 runs to 14 residues. Trimming at V came to 2 bases and at J to 6 bases, leaving 6 bases not matched to a gene. CDR1 MNHEY and CDR2 SVGAGI come from the germline V gene. In nucleotides, the CDR3 is TGTGCCAGCAGTTACCAAACAGGGGTGGATGGCTACACCTTC. Residues: CASSYQTGVDGYTF.

This clone was found a few times. V is TRBV10-3 and J is TRBJ1-1; no clear D. V was clipped by 11 bases and J by 7 bases, with 8 bases between them. This CDR3 is built from 9 residues. Germline V gives CDR1 ENHRY, CDR2 SYGVKD. CDR3 sequence (DNA): TGTGCCGCAGAAGATGAAGCTTTCTTT. It is translated as CAAEDEAFF.

The chain employs TRBV5-6 and TRBJ1-6; 8 bases are a match to TRBD1. CDR1 and CDR2 from the germline V gene are SGHDT and YYEEEE. V trimming: 0 bases; J trimming: 3 bases; junction bases outside the gene matches: 8. The CDR3 is made up of 18 amino acids. The CDR3 sequence is CASSLVGVGQDYNSPLHF. In DNA, the CDR3 is TGTGCCAGCAGCTTGGTGGGGGTGGGACAGGACTATAATTCACCCCTCCACTTT.

The V call is TRBV4-2, the J call TRBJ2-7; TRBD2 matches at 9 bases. CDR1 and CDR2 from the germline V gene are LGHNA and YNFKEQ. The CDR3 totals 17 residues. V lost 6 bases and J lost 1; bases outside the gene matches: 13. DNA of the CDR3: TGTGCCAGCAGTCTCCTGGCTAGCGGGGAAGGGTCCTACGAGCAGTACTTC. Translation gives CASSLLASGEGSYEQYF.

This chain links TRBV12-2 with TRBJ2-3; the table's TRBD1 call for D was not verified on the DNA. TRBV12-2 counts as a pseudogene. The CDR3 totals 14 residues. CDR3 residues: CASRRGQGADTQYF. The CDR3 DNA reads as TGTGCAAGTCGCCGAGGACAGGGGGCAGATACGCAGTATTTT.

This clone was seen a few times. This sequence joins TRBV5-4 and TRBJ2-5; D could derive from TRBD1 or TRBD2 (6 bases each). V lost 1 base and J 0 bases, leaving 13 bases between the germline ends. The germline CDR1 and CDR2 sequences are SGHNT and YYREEE (reference sequence). This CDR3 has 16 amino acids. The CDR3 nucleotides are TGTGCCAGCAGCTTGTGGAGGGGGAGTTACCAAGAGACCCAGTACTTC. It codes for CASSLWRGSYQETQYF.

This clone appeared a single time. The chain employs TRBV4-1 and TRBJ1-2; D is unclear. The germline V and J ends were trimmed by 1 base and 1 base, with 7 bases remaining between them. The CDR3 has 14 amino acids. CDR1 and CDR2 (germline): MGHRA, YSYEKL. The CDR3 loop reads CASSQVANNYGYTF. The DNA of the CDR3 is TGCGCCAGCAGCCAAGTGGCGAATAACTATGGCTACACCTTC.

The chain uses TRBV5-1 and TRBJ1-1, with D uncertain. V lost 4 bases to trimming and J lost 1 base, with 8 bases between them. There are 13 residues in the CDR3. CDR1 is SGHRS, CDR2 YFSETQ, per germline. The CDR3 region has the DNA TGCGCCAGCAGCCAGACACCGAACACTGAAGCTTTCTTT. Residues: CASSQTPNTEAFF.

The V and J genes are TRBV2 and TRBJ2-1; 7 bases line up with TRBD2. The V segment lost 7 bases and the J segment 5 bases; nucleotides outside the gene matches: 5. CDR3 length: 13 residues. Germline V lookup: CDR1 SNHLY, CDR2 FYNNEI. CDR3 sequence: CASTLGLHNEQFF. The CDR3 DNA reads as TGTGCCAGCACTTTGGGACTACACAATGAGCAGTTCTTC.

The chain is built from TRBV2 and TRBJ2-3; D tentatively reads TRBD1 or TRBD2 (5 bases each). The V end lost 1 base, the J end lost 7 bases, and 6 bases lay between the germline ends. CDR3 size: 12 residues. Germline V gene lookup returns CDR1 SNHLY and CDR2 FYNNEI. Here the CDR3 reads CASSEGGYTQYF. As DNA, the CDR3 is TGTGCCAGCAGTGAAGGGGGGTATACGCAGTATTTT.

J is TRBJ2-3 and V is TRBV5-1; D is unclear. The CDR3 length is 14 residues. V lost 4 bases, J lost 0 bases, and 9 bases lay in between. Per the germline V gene, CDR1 is SGHRS and CDR2 is YFSETQ. The CDR3 here is CASSQDDSTDTQYF. DNA of the CDR3: TGCGCCAGCAGCCAAGACGATAGCACAGATACGCAGTATTTT.

The V call is TRBV6-1, the J call TRBJ2-1; 9 nucleotides line up with TRBD1. The ends lost 8 bases at V and 8 bases at J; junction bases unmatched: 1. Germline CDR1 is MNHNS and CDR2 is SASEGT. This CDR3 comprises 11 residues. This CDR3 is CASGQGYEQFF. The CDR3 DNA sequence: TGTGCCAGCGGACAGGGGTATGAGCAGTTCTTC.

This sequence joins TRBV2 and TRBJ1-5; D may be TRBD1 (6 bases). Trimming left V 5 bases short and J 4 bases short, with 21 bases between. Germline CDR1 SNHLY, CDR2 FYNNEI. The CDR3 length is 17 residues. The CDR3 sequence: CASSRQGGAPLNQPQHF. CDR3 sequence (DNA): TGTGCCAGCAGTCGCCAAGGGGGGGCCCCGTTAAATCAGCCCCAGCATTTT. The whole variable domain, filled in from reference TRBV2 and TRBJ1-5, reads EPEVTQTPSHQVTQMGQEVILRCVPISNHLYFYWYRQILGQKVEFLVSFYNNEISEKSEIFDDQFSVERPDGSNFTLKIRSTKLEDSAMYFCASSRQGGAPLNQPQHFGDGTRLSIL.

The V and J genes are TRBV6-6 and TRBJ1-6, with 9 bases matching TRBD1. The ends lost 2 bases at V and 4 bases at J; junction bases unmatched: 0. There are 15 residues in the CDR3. Germline V CDR1 and CDR2: MNHNY, SVGAGI (reference sequence). In DNA, the CDR3 is TGTGCCAGCAGTTACGGGACAGGGTATAATTCACCCCTCCACTTT. As protein: CASSYGTGYNSPLHF.

This clone is a singleton in its sample. The genes are TRBV27 and TRBJ2-7; 12 bases agree with TRBD2. The germline gives CDR1 MNHEY, CDR2 SMNVEV (reference sequence). The J segment lost 3 bases and the V segment lost 2 bases, leaving 2 bases of the junction unmatched. The CDR3 consists of 15 residues. CDR3 nucleotide sequence: TGTGCCAGCAGTTTACTAGCGGGGGGGGGCTACGAGCAGTACTTC. It codes for CASSLLAGGGYEQYF.

CDR3 in amino acids: CASSLGSDQETQYF. Written as DNA, the CDR3 is TGTGCCAGCAGTTTAGGTAGCGACCAAGAGACCCAGTACTTC. The chain employs TRBV27 and TRBJ2-5, with D maybe TRBD2 (5 bases). The CDR3 contains 14 residues. Between the trimmed V and J ends, which lost 2 bases and 0 bases, there was a span of 7 bases. CDR1 and CDR2 from the germline V gene are MNHEY and SMNVEV (reference sequence).

This clone was seen a handful of times. The genes are TRBV30 and TRBJ1-2, with TRBD1 matching over 9 bases. CDR1 GTSNPN and CDR2 SVGIG come from the germline V gene (reference sequence). The junction had 7 bases not matched to a gene; V was cut back by 3 bases and J by 8 bases. This CDR3 contains 13 residues. The CDR3 coding sequence is TGTGCCTGGAGCGAGGGACAGGGTTTAGGCTACACCTTC. Its protein product is CAWSEGQGLGYTF.

V usage is TRBV19 and J usage is TRBJ1-2; TRBD1 matches 8 bases. This CDR3 is 13 amino acids long. Germline-derived CDR1 and CDR2 are LNHDA and SQIVND (reference sequence). V gave up 8 bases and J gave up 3 bases; unmatched junction bases: 5. The CDR3 spells CASRTGIHYGYTF. The CDR3 nucleotides read TGTGCCAGTCGGACAGGGATTCACTATGGCTACACCTTC.

This rearrangement joins TRBV7-9 to TRBJ2-3, with D possibly TRBD2 on 5 matching bases. This CDR3 has 12 residues. Germline V gives CDR1 SEHNR, CDR2 FQNEAQ (reference sequence). V was shortened by 4 bases and J by 4 bases, with 6 bases between the two germline ends. The CDR3 loop is CASSSEADTQYF. Here the CDR3 DNA reads TGTGCCAGCAGCTCGGAGGCAGATACGCAGTATTTT. The whole variable domain, filled in from reference TRBV7-9 and TRBJ2-3, reads DTGVSQNPRHKITKRGQNVTFRCDPISEHNRLYWYRQTLGQGPEFLTYFQNEAQLEKSRLLSDRFSAERPKGSFSTLEIQRTEQGDSAMYLCASSSEADTQYFGPGTRLTVL.

The chain recombines TRBV2 with TRBJ2-4, with TRBD2 as a possible D gene (5 bases). CDR3 length: 14 residues. The V gene's germline CDR1 is SNHLY and CDR2 FYNNEI. V dropped 2 bases and J dropped 12 bases, with 17 bases sitting between them. The DNA for the CDR3 is TGTGCCAGCAGTGAACGCCCAGGAGGCCCGGGTCAGTACTTC. This codes for CASSERPGGPGQYF.

V gene TRBV7-2 combines with J gene TRBJ2-7, with D perhaps TRBD2 (6 bases). The germline gives CDR1 SGHTA, CDR2 FQGNSA. Trimming took off 5 bases at V and 3 bases at J, with 23 bases between the two ends. This CDR3 has 17 residues. CDR3 nucleotides: TGTGCCAGCAGCCGGACCGGGACTCGCTGGTCCCGCTACGAGCAGTACTTC. Protein product: CASSRTGTRWSRYEQYF. Together with reference TRBV7-2 and TRBJ2-7, the CDR3 gives the full variable domain: GAGVSQSPSNKVTEKGKDVELRCDPISGHTALYWYRQSLGQGLEFLIYFQGNSAPDKSGLPSDRFSAERTGGSVSTLTIQRTQQEDSAVYLCASSRTGTRWSRYEQYFGPGTRLTVT.

The J gene is TRBJ2-2, the V gene TRBV7-9; D possibly matches TRBD1 or TRBD2 (5 bases each). The CDR3 runs to 15 residues. V shed 7 bases and J shed 0 bases, with 12 bases lying between them. Germline values: CDR1 SEHNR, CDR2 FQNEAQ (reference sequence). The CDR3 reads CASKRDHTNTGELFF. The CDR3 DNA sequence: TGTGCCAGCAAAAGGGACCACACGAACACCGGGGAGCTGTTTTTT.

V gene TRBV2 combines with J gene TRBJ2-1, with D unresolved. CDR1 is SNHLY and CDR2 is FYNNEI in the germline V gene. This CDR3 region has 14 residues. V dropped 0 bases and J dropped 12 bases, with 15 bases sitting between them. CDR3 amino acids: CASSEALYGDGQFF. The CDR3 nucleotides are TGTGCCAGCAGTGAAGCGCTATATGGGGATGGGCAGTTCTTC.

The chain couples TRBV5-1 to TRBJ2-2; D uncertain. V gave up 1 base and J gave up 5 bases, with 6 bases separating them. CDR1 is SGHRS and CDR2 is YFSETQ in the germline V gene. This CDR3 is 13 amino acids long. CDR3 nucleotide sequence: TGCGCCAGCAGCTTGTCCCGTACCGGGGAGCTGTTTTTT. Encoded protein: CASSLSRTGELFF.

This clone appeared a single time. The J gene is TRBJ1-2, the V gene TRBV5-6, with TRBD1 as a possible D gene (5 bases). CDR1 and CDR2 (germline): SGHDT, YYEEEE. V was clipped by 0 bases and J by 8 bases, with 20 bases between them. The CDR3 consists of 16 residues. The CDR3 reads CASSLDGGGSHSGYTF. The CDR3 bases are TGTGCCAGCAGCTTGGACGGGGGGGGATCTCACTCGGGCTACACCTTC.

This chain links TRBV19 with TRBJ2-1, with 13 positions matching TRBD2. In germline, CDR1 is LNHDA, CDR2 SQIVND (reference sequence). V was clipped by 1 base and J by 7 bases; unmatched bases: 4. The CDR3 spans 16 residues. The CDR3 reads CASSIGTSGGANEQFF. CDR3 nucleotide sequence: TGTGCCAGTAGTATAGGCACTAGCGGGGGGGCTAATGAGCAGTTCTTC.

This chain uses TRBV10-3 with TRBJ2-7; no firm D call. Trimming cost V 0 bases and J 0 bases, with 15 bases left between them. Per germline, CDR1 ENHRY and CDR2 SYGVKD. CDR3 length: 17 amino acids. The CDR3 DNA reads TGTGCCATCAGTGAGTCAGTCCCCCCCCGGAGCTCCTACGAGCAGTACTTC. Translated, it gives CAISESVPPRSSYEQYF.